Given below is one T cell receptor (beta chain) in context. Unmatched junction bases numbered 0, after V lost 6 bases and J lost 2 bases. The CDR3 contains 12 residues. Germline CDR1 is SQVTM and CDR2 is ANQGSEA. The record originates from a study of cytotoxic CD8 clonotypes in ibrutinib-treated CLL. Clones were read by immunoSEQ multiplex PCR, and TCRdb kept only the in-frame ones, dropping some. The profile covers fewer than 300,000 clones, with approximately 79% appearing a single time and about 6% taken by the ten largest. The sequence derives from a human donor with chronic lymphocytic leukemia. The sequences come from PBMCs, collected at disease progression, from a patient treated with ibrutinib. The chain joins TRBV29-1 to TRBJ1-5, with 8 nucleotides matching TRBD1. For the CDR3, the DNA is TGCAGCGTGGGACAGGGCAATCAGCCCCAGCATTTT. The encoded protein is CSVGQGNQPQHF.